The entry below describes one T cell receptor beta chain. Its binding antigen is unknown. No per-base quality is available; no much larger clone lies one base away. The data were taken from a study of blood T cell repertoires in COVID-19 (dated by TCRdb to 2018 to 2021). Study-level background: Collaborator samples came from the United States, Italy and Spain and covered acute and convalescent phases of COVID-19. The prospective study material was composed of cDNA or gDNA derived from T cells, B-cell-depleted T cells, or PBMCs. Subjects who had been exposed to COVID-19, were actively infected with it, or had recovered from it provided the deeply sampled blood TCRbeta repertoires that made up the dataset. The repertoires were released in a freely available public database meant as a resource for research on the immune response to SARS-CoV-2. The samples were drawn from two sources: the first 160 participants of the ongoing ImmuneRACE study, and 1,254 subjects contributed by 6 global collaborators. Sample metadata almost always included a de-identified subject ID, COVID-19 status, age in years and sex. HLA class I and class II types, where available, came from metadata supplied by the sample provider rather than from assay-based typing.

TCRbeta CDR3 regions were amplified from genomic DNA by means of the immunoSEQ Assay, a bias-controlled multiplex PCR. The paper's processing steps were these. The number of nucleated cells in each sample was estimated from the amplification of reference gene primers within the assay. Sequence reads were collapsed and filtered to measure the absolute abundance of every unique TCRbeta CDR3 rearrangement. Productive Simpson clonality was computed per sample as the square root of Simpson's diversity index over productive rearrangements. TCRdb took this table from immuneACCESS and kept in-frame rearrangements with V and J called. Such tables lack part of the clones; where checked against another copy, unresolved V genes explain under half of the gap, and the rest is unexplained. For V, J and clone size, that table is used; D and trimming come from the DNA. This sample is represented by roughly 150,000 clones; 78% of them were singletons. The ten largest clonotypes hold approximately 11% of the sample.

Via the germline V gene, CDR1 is ENHRY and CDR2 SYGVKD. Germline trimming: 4 bases from V, 4 bases from J; junction bases outside gene matches: 4. The CDR3 contains 14 residues, cysteine and phenylalanine counted. The CDR3 DNA has 42 bases and is translated from base 1. Beyond this particular receptor, the publication reports: The quantity of clinical and demographic metadata differed by source and by participant and was supplied without curation.

A second Seattle source provided samples from volunteer blood donors who had recovered from COVID-19. Whole blood was collected in K2EDTA tubes by collaborating institutions according to the institutions' own protocols. For TCRbeta analysis, collaborators shipped samples in one of three forms: frozen whole blood, isolated PBMCs, or DNA extracted from either of those sample types. The sequence came from a man aged 55 to 70 who had recovered from COVID-19. The V and J segments used are TRBV10-3 and TRBJ2-3, with TRBD1 matching 8 junction bases. The sequenced sample consisted of peripheral blood. The sequence in DNA is TGTGCCATCAGTGCCGGACAGGGCCCAGATACGCAGTATTTT. This encodes CAISAGQGPDTQYF.